The entry below gives a single T cell receptor (beta chain) sequence along with its context. The antigen it recognizes is unknown. Base qualities were left out, and no much larger clone turns up one base away. This record belongs to a study of blood T cell repertoires in COVID-19 (dated by TCRdb to 2018 to 2021). Regarding the complete study: The collaborator samples originated in the United States, Italy and Spain and spanned the acute and convalescent phases of COVID-19. The repertoires were released in a freely available public database meant as a resource for research on the immune response to SARS-CoV-2. Where HLA class I and class II types were available, the types were taken from metadata supplied by the sample provider, not from assay-based typing. The material from the prospective study consisted of cDNA or gDNA derived from T cells, B-cell-depleted T cells, or PBMCs. Samples came from the ongoing ImmuneRACE study (first 160 participants) plus 1,254 subjects from 6 global collaborators. The dataset comprised deeply sampled blood TCRbeta repertoires from subjects exposed to, actively infected with, or recovered from COVID-19. Nearly every sample came with metadata listing a de-identified subject ID, COVID-19 status, age in years and sex.

Overall results and qualifications from the work: How much clinical and demographic metadata was included differed by source and by participant, and the metadata was provided uncurated.

V is clipped by 7 bases and J by 2 bases, and the sequence between their germline boundaries is 11 bases long. Including cysteine and phenylalanine, the CDR3 has 14 amino acids. Only CDR3 DNA is held: 42 bases, read in frame from base 1. In the germline V gene, CDR1 corresponds to KGHDR and CDR2 to SFDVKD. Collaborating institutions collected whole blood in K2EDTA tubes following their own protocols. For TCRbeta analysis, collaborator samples were shipped as frozen whole blood, as isolated PBMCs, or as DNA extracted from either sample type. TCRbeta CDR3 regions were amplified from genomic DNA using the immunoSEQ Assay, a bias-controlled multiplex PCR. In the source study's methods: The number of nucleated cells in each sample was estimated by amplification of reference gene primers within the assay. To quantify the absolute abundance of each unique TCRbeta CDR3 rearrangement, sequence reads were collapsed and filtered. For each sample, productive Simpson clonality was calculated as the square root of Simpson's diversity index across productive rearrangements. In TCRdb, the immuneACCESS table is reduced to in-frame sequences with V and J assigned. These tables do not hold every clone; where another copy was compared, an unresolved V gene accounts for under half, and the others remain unexplained. For V, J and clone size, that table is used; D and trimming come from the DNA. Recorded for this sample are roughly 220,000 clones; around 84% of them occurred a single time. Roughly 3% of the sample is held by the ten biggest clonotypes.

Sequencing input: peripheral blood. The sequence derives from a man aged 55-75 years with acute or convalescent COVID-19. Recombination connected TRBV24-1 to TRBJ1-5; possibly the D gene is TRBD1, per 6 matching bases. CDR3 sequence: CATSAGGGNQPQHF. The DNA sequence reads TGTGCCACCAGCGCGGGGGGCGGCAATCAGCCCCAGCATTTT.